Below, 11 T cell receptor beta chains from the same sample are listed, as sequenced in a study of regulatory T cells in long-lasting Graves disease. TCR beta libraries were built with iRepertoire HTBI primers and Arm-PCR of CDR3 regions. TCRdb ran MiXCR on the multiplex PCR reads and lists one entry per CDR3 protein. In the table there are some 470,000 distinct CDR3 sequences, around a fifth of which are singletons. The time point is: persistent/refractory GD, antithyroid drugs over 5 years with positive TRAb. After RNA was extracted from PBMCs, the TCR library was made from it. Here the sequenced sample was peripheral blood mononuclear cells (PBMCs), taken when the disease was refractory, from a patient treated with antithyroid drugs. The receptors originated from a female donor with Graves disease.

Notes on this clonotype: A read error may account for a junction end that differs from germline. The gene calls are TRBV5-1 and TRBJ1-2, with a weak D call TRBD1 (5 bases). The CDR3 is 15 residues long. Germline values: CDR1 SGHRS, CDR2 YFSETQ. The CDR3: CASSLGQWGNYSYTF. The DNA for the CDR3 is TGCGCCAGCAGCTTGGGACAATGGGGGAACTATAGCTACACCTTC.

The V gene is TRBV5-1, the J gene TRBJ2-5, with 7 bases lining up with TRBD2. The CDR3 sequence is 15 residues long. V dropped 1 base and J dropped 1; count of bases not matched to a gene: 4. The germline CDR1 and CDR2 sequences are SGHRS and YFSETQ. Written as DNA, the CDR3 is TGCGCCAGCAGCTTGAGCCCTAGCGGCCAAGAGACCCAGTACTTC. Its translation is CASSLSPSGQETQYF.

In this sample, this clonotype turned up a few times. V usage is TRBV6-1 and J usage is TRBJ2-3; weak D call: TRBD2 (6 bases). This CDR3 is 17 amino acids long. Germline CDR1 and CDR2: MNHNS and SASEGT. Between the trimmed V and J ends, which lost 5 bases and 4 bases, there was a span of 22 bases. This CDR3 reads CASSRGQGAGPPDTQYF. The CDR3 nucleotides are TGTGCCAGCAGTCGAGGTCAAGGAGCGGGTCCCCCAGATACGCAGTATTTT.

This clonotype was picked up many times. The rearrangement joins TRBV6-1 to TRBJ1-5; D is undetermined. Germline V CDR1 and CDR2: MNHNS, SASEGT. This CDR3 region has 13 residues. Trimming removed 6 bases from V and 6 bases from J, with 12 bases in between. The CDR3 sequence: CASSVLSPQPQHF. The CDR3 DNA reads TGTGCCAGCAGCGTTTTAAGCCCTCAGCCCCAGCATTTT.

The chain joins TRBV4-1 to TRBJ1-2; D remains ambiguous. The CDR3 runs 16 residues. V lost 2 bases and J 0 bases, leaving 13 bases between the germline ends. CDR1 and CDR2 from the germline V gene are MGHRA and YSYEKL. The CDR3: CASSQPRTGANYGYTF. DNA of the CDR3: TGCGCCAGCAGCCAACCCAGGACGGGAGCTAACTATGGCTACACCTTC.

Ten or more counts support this clonotype. The DNA for the CDR3 is TGTGCCAGCAGTTTATCGGCGGGACAGGGGGGCGAGCAGTACTTC. Protein product: CASSLSAGQGGEQYF. The chain combines TRBV27 with TRBJ2-7; 11 bases match TRBD1. The germline CDR1 and CDR2 sequences are MNHEY and SMNVEV (reference sequence). The length of the CDR3 is 15 residues. Trimming at V came to 0 bases and at J to 6 bases, leaving 4 bases not matched to a gene.

The chain is built from TRBV7-9 and TRBJ1-2; TRBD1 matches at 8 bases. Per the germline V gene, CDR1 is SEHNR and CDR2 is FQNEAQ (reference sequence). The CDR3 has 15 amino acids. Losses at the gene ends were 3 bases for V and 6 bases for J; bases not matched to a gene: 9. The CDR3, as DNA: TGTGCCAGCAGCTTCACTGGAGGGACAGGCCATGGCTACACCTTC. Protein: CASSFTGGTGHGYTF.

The table lists this clonotype with many counts. V is TRBV9 and J is TRBJ2-7; TRBD1 aligns across 8 bases. Germline V CDR1 and CDR2: SGDLS, YYNGEE. J was trimmed by 2 bases and V by 3 bases; bases with no gene match: 7. The CDR3 spans 15 residues. DNA for the CDR3: TGTGCCAGCAGCGCCTACTCGGGACAGGCCTACGAGCAGTACTTC. Its translation: CASSAYSGQAYEQYF.

This clonotype was counted many times. The chain recombines TRBV6-1 with TRBJ2-7; D is tentatively TRBD1 or TRBD2 (5 bases each). V was trimmed by 5 bases and J by 6 bases, leaving 17 bases between them. Germline values: CDR1 MNHNS, CDR2 SASEGT. The CDR3 is 14 residues long. The CDR3 DNA reads TGTGCCAGCAGTCGACCCGGGACGTTCGTCGAGCAGTACTTC. The encoded protein is CASSRPGTFVEQYF.

This clonotype has ten or more counts. The V and J genes are TRBV5-1 and TRBJ2-7; either TRBD1 or TRBD2 may supply D (7 bases each). The CDR3 extends over 14 amino acids. V was trimmed by 2 bases and J by 6 bases, leaving 15 bases between them. Germline V gene sequence: CDR1 SGHRS, CDR2 YFSETQ. The CDR3 loop is CASSFFPGGVEQYF. For the CDR3, the DNA is TGCGCCAGCAGCTTTTTTCCAGGGGGGGTCGAGCAGTACTTC.

The chain has TRBV20-1 and TRBJ2-1, with D hard to call. CDR3 size: 11 residues. V was cut by 3 bases and J by 6 bases, with 6 bases left in between. The germline V gene has CDR1 DFQATT and CDR2 SNEGSKA (reference sequence). This CDR3 reads CSASDLNEQFF. Written as DNA, the CDR3 is TGCAGTGCTAGCGACCTCAATGAGCAGTTCTTC.